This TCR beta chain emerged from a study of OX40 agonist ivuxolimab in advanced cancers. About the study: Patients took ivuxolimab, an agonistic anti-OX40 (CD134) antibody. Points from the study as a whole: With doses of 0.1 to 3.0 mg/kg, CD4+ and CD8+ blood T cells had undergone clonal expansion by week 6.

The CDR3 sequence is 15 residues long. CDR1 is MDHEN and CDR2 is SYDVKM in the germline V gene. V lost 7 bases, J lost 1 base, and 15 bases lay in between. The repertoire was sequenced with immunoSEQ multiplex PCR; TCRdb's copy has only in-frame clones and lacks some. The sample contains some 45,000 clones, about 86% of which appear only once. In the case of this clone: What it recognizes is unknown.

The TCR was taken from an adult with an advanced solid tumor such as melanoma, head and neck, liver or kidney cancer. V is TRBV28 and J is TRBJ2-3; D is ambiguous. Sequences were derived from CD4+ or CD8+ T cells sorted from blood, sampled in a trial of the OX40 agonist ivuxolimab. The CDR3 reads CASNSIIWGTDTQYF. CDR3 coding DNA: TGTGCCAGCAACAGCATTATCTGGGGCACAGATACGCAGTATTTT.